The clone carrying this TCR beta chain showed up just a few times. As yet, its antigen is unknown. The data were obtained in a study of T cells in Graves' hyperthyroidism and ophthalmopathy. The study, taken as a whole, reports: For ophthalmopathy, model prediction preceded onset by a median 6.5 months. A 13 V-J signature model discriminated ophthalmopathy versus stable hyperthyroidism. Most thyroid clonotypes expanded above 0.001 were also detected in blood.

The TCR beta CDR3 regions underwent amplification using RNA transcripts as the source. RT-PCR in the first round (using the HTBI primer set) targeted the TCR CDR3. Via MiXCR, TCRdb re-called the multiplex PCR reads, giving one row per CDR3 protein. The sample has 700,000 or so distinct CDR3 sequences, approximately 16% seen once. PBMCs were obtained from 10 ml fresh peripheral blood. The clonotype comes from a man aged 18 to 29 with Graves' hyperthyroidism. Sequenced sample: blood.

The chain's CDR3 is CASNPGGGTEAFF. As DNA, the CDR3 is TGTGCCAGCAACCCCGGGGGGGGCACTGAAGCTTTCTTT. The genes are TRBV6-1 and TRBJ1-1; TRBD1 might be the D (5 bases). This CDR3 is built from 13 residues. Germline V CDR1 and CDR2: MNHNS, SASEGT. Trimming took 7 bases from V and 4 from J, leaving 13 bases between them.